The rows below give T cell receptor beta chains drawn from one sample of a study of OX40 agonist ivuxolimab in advanced cancers. Measured with immunoSEQ multiplex PCR; TCRdb has only the in-frame clones, and not every one. The data contain some 66,000 clones, approximately 88% of them singletons. Sample: CD4+ or CD8+ T cells sorted from blood, taken in a trial of the OX40 agonist ivuxolimab. These receptors were collected from an adult with an advanced solid tumor such as melanoma, head and neck, liver or kidney cancer. Each CDR3 is given with its conserved first and last residue. Fields, in order: clone size, J gene, V gene, D gene, CDR3 DNA, CDR3 protein. The D gene is left open where the match is weak. Clone size is not always given. Where it is, it says once, few, many or a class for expanded clones.

abundance: NA; j_gene: TRBJ1-2; v_gene: TRBV30; d_gene: NA; CDR3nt: TGTGCCTGGAGTAGGACGGATGGCTACACCTTC; CDR3aa: CAWSRTDGYTF
abundance: NA; j_gene: TRBJ1-1; v_gene: TRBV12-5; d_gene: NA; CDR3nt: TGTGCTAGTGGTTTTCCCCGACCTGGCGCTCCGGCGACGGTAAGGGGGACTGAAGCTTTCTTT; CDR3aa: CASGFPRPGAPATVRGTEAFF
abundance: NA; j_gene: TRBJ1-5; v_gene: TRBV5-1; d_gene: TRBD1; CDR3nt: TGCGCCAGCAGCACGGGACAGGGGAGCAATCAGCCCCAGCATTTT; CDR3aa: CASSTGQGSNQPQHF
abundance: NA; j_gene: TRBJ1-4; v_gene: TRBV7-6; d_gene: NA; CDR3nt: TGTGCCAGCAGCTTAGAACAGGCCTTTAATGAAAAACTGTTTTTT; CDR3aa: CASSLEQAFNEKLFF
abundance: NA; j_gene: TRBJ2-5; v_gene: TRBV18; d_gene: NA; CDR3nt: TGTGCCAGCTCACCCCCAACCCAAGAGACCCAGTACTTC; CDR3aa: CASSPPTQETQYF
abundance: NA; j_gene: TRBJ1-3; v_gene: TRBV28; d_gene: NA; CDR3nt: TGTGCCAGCTATGGACAGCCGGGAAACACCATATATTTT; CDR3aa: CASYGQPGNTIYF
abundance: few; j_gene: TRBJ2-2; v_gene: TRBV7-9; d_gene: NA; CDR3nt: TGTGCCAGCAGCCCGAACACCGGGGAGCTGTTTTTT; CDR3aa: CASSPNTGELFF
abundance: NA; j_gene: TRBJ1-1; v_gene: TRBV6-1; d_gene: NA; CDR3nt: TGTGCCAGCGAGGGTCGGGCTGAAGCTTTCTTT; CDR3aa: CASEGRAEAFF
abundance: NA; j_gene: TRBJ2-3; v_gene: TRBV5-1; d_gene: NA; CDR3nt: TGCGCCAGCAGCTTGGTCCCGGGGACTTCTAGCACAGATACGCAGTATTTT; CDR3aa: CASSLVPGTSSTDTQYF
abundance: NA; j_gene: TRBJ1-6; v_gene: TRBV6-5; d_gene: NA; CDR3nt: TGTGCCAGCAGGGCCGGGGGGCCGATGGAGTCACCCCTCCACTTT; CDR3aa: CASRAGGPMESPLHF
abundance: once; j_gene: TRBJ2-5; v_gene: TRBV6-1; d_gene: NA; CDR3nt: TGTGCCAGCAGTGAAGCGGCCAGACAAGAGACCCAGTACTTC; CDR3aa: CASSEAARQETQYF
abundance: NA; j_gene: TRBJ1-1; v_gene: TRBV29-1; d_gene: TRBD1; CDR3nt: TGCAGCGTTGGAATAGGGGGCGGGGAAGCTTTCTTT; CDR3aa: CSVGIGGGEAFF
abundance: NA; j_gene: TRBJ1-3; v_gene: TRBV20-1; d_gene: NA; CDR3nt: TGCAGTGCCGCCTCTGGAAACACCATATATTTT; CDR3aa: CSAASGNTIYF
abundance: NA; j_gene: TRBJ2-7; v_gene: TRBV5-1; d_gene: TRBD1; CDR3nt: TGCGCCAGCAGCATCCAGGGGACAGGGCTATACGAGCAGTACTTC; CDR3aa: CASSIQGTGLYEQYF
abundance: NA; j_gene: TRBJ2-2; v_gene: TRBV19; d_gene: NA; CDR3nt: TGTGCCAGTAGTATAGATCTCCATTTTGGGGTCAACACCGGGGAGCTGTTTTTT; CDR3aa: CASSIDLHFGVNTGELFF
abundance: few; j_gene: TRBJ1-1; v_gene: TRBV2; d_gene: NA; CDR3nt: TGTGCCAGCAAATTGGGTTATAACACTGAAGCTTTCTTT; CDR3aa: CASKLGYNTEAFF
abundance: NA; j_gene: TRBJ1-5; v_gene: TRBV6-5; d_gene: NA; CDR3nt: TGTGCCAGCAGTTACGCTGCAACGGATCAGCCCCAGCATTTT; CDR3aa: CASSYAATDQPQHF
abundance: once; j_gene: TRBJ2-1; v_gene: TRBV19; d_gene: TRBD2; CDR3nt: TGTGCCAGTAGTATAGCCGGGGGGGTCTACAATGAGCAGTTCTTC; CDR3aa: CASSIAGGVYNEQFF